This entry features one T cell receptor (beta chain) sequence. Its antigen is currently unknown. The record originates from a study of T cell responses to AZD1222 COVID-19 vaccine. Broader study findings: Two doses of AZD1222 preceded a rise in Spike-specific TCR breadth and depth.

V was trimmed by 4 bases and J by 4 bases, leaving 10 bases between them. This CDR3 has 13 amino acids. Germline V gives CDR1 SEHNR, CDR2 FQNEAQ (reference sequence). Using immunoSEQ multiplex PCR, the repertoire was profiled, and TCRdb retains in-frame clones only, with some absent. The table lists about 120,000 clones, around 89% of them singletons, with 11% in the top ten. The receptor's source is an adult in good health. V and J are TRBV7-9 and TRBJ1-1, with D hard to call. Sequencing was performed on peripheral blood, taken on day 0 of MenACWY control vaccination. CDR3 sequence reads: CASSSRGPTEAFF. CDR3 sequence (DNA): TGTGCCAGCAGCTCGCGAGGGCCCACTGAAGCTTTCTTT. The variable domain in full, completed from reference TRBV7-9 and TRBJ1-1, reads DTGVSQNPRHKITKRGQNVTFRCDPISEHNRLYWYRQTLGQGPEFLTYFQNEAQLEKSRLLSDRFSAERPKGSFSTLEIQRTEQGDSAMYLCASSSRGPTEAFFGQGTRLTVV.